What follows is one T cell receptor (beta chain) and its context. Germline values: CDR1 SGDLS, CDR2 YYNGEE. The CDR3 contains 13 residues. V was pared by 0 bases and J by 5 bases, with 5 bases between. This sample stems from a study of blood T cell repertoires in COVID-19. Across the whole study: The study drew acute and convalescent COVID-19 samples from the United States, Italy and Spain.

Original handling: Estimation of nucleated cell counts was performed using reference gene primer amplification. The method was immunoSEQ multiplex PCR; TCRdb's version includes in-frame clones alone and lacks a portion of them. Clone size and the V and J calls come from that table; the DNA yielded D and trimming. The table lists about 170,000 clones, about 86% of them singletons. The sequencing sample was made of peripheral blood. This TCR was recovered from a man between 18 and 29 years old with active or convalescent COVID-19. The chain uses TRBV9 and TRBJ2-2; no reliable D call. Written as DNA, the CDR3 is TGTGCCAGCAGCGTAGGAGCGACCGGGGAGCTGTTTTTT. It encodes CASSVGATGELFF.